The rows below give T cell receptor beta chains drawn from one sample of a study of vaccination and CD4 T cells after COVID-19. No cognate antigen is known for these TCRs. TCRdb fed the PCR reads into MiXCR, producing one record per CDR3 protein. The sample yields around 10,000 distinct CDR3 sequences, roughly 72% seen once. Sequenced sample: CD4+ T cells from blood, cultured in vitro. All receptors come from a human donor who had recovered from COVID-19. Both conserved end residues are part of each CDR3. A D gene is named only where the DNA matches it firmly. Clone size is stated in some rows and not others, as once, few, many or a class when expanded.

clone size	J gene	D gene	V gene	CDR3 protein	CDR3 DNA
-	TRBJ1-2	-	TRBV2	CASREVGGAYGYTF	TGTGCCAGCAGGGAAGTGGGGGGAGCCTATGGCTACACCTTC
-	TRBJ2-7	TRBD1	TRBV6-1	CASSTGTGDYEQYF	TGTGCCAGCAGTACCGGGACAGGGGACTACGAGCAGTACTTC
once	TRBJ1-2	-	TRBV28	CASIGGTYYGYTF	TGTGCCAGCATCGGGGGGACTTACTATGGCTACACCTTC
-	TRBJ2-1	TRBD2	TRBV20-1	CSAPGTSGSYEQFF	TGCAGTGCCCCAGGGACTAGCGGGAGCTATGAGCAGTTCTTC
-	TRBJ1-4	-	TRBV5-3	CASSLTPGTQELFF	TGTGCCAGCAGCTTGACCCCAGGGACTCAAGAACTGTTTTTT
-	TRBJ2-7	-	TRBV25-1	CASSDPRASGQGGQYF	TGTGCCAGCAGTGATCCCAGAGCGAGCGGGCAAGGGGGACAGTACTTC
-	TRBJ2-3	TRBD2	TRBV20-1	CSAPRLAGGTTDTQYF	TGCAGTGCGCCGAGACTAGCGGGAGGGACAACAGATACGCAGTATTTT
-	TRBJ1-5	TRBD1	TRBV2	CASTRTGNQPQHF	TGTGCCAGCACCCGGACAGGGAATCAGCCCCAGCATTTT
-	TRBJ1-5	-	TRBV19	CATTVSGRSNQPQHF	TGTGCCACAACGGTTTCGGGACGGAGCAATCAGCCCCAGCATTTT
-	TRBJ1-3	-	TRBV2	CASRAAGNTIYF	TGTGCCAGCAGGGCTGCTGGAAACACCATATATTTT
once	TRBJ1-6	-	TRBV15	CATSRDEVWDTRGSPLHF	TGTGCCACCAGCAGAGATGAGGTTTGGGACACCCGCGGTTCACCCCTCCACTTT
-	TRBJ2-3	TRBD2	TRBV6-1	CASSPGLAGSYTQYF	TGTGCCAGCAGTCCGGGACTAGCGGGGTCATATACGCAGTATTTT
few	TRBJ1-1	TRBD1	TRBV3-1	CASSQDQQGAGYTEAFF	TGTGCCAGCAGCCAAGACCAACAGGGGGCCGGGTACACTGAAGCTTTCTTT
once	TRBJ2-7	-	TRBV7-7	CASSPAGTAYEQYF	TGTGCTAGCAGCCCGGCCGGGACCGCCTACGAGCAGTACTTC